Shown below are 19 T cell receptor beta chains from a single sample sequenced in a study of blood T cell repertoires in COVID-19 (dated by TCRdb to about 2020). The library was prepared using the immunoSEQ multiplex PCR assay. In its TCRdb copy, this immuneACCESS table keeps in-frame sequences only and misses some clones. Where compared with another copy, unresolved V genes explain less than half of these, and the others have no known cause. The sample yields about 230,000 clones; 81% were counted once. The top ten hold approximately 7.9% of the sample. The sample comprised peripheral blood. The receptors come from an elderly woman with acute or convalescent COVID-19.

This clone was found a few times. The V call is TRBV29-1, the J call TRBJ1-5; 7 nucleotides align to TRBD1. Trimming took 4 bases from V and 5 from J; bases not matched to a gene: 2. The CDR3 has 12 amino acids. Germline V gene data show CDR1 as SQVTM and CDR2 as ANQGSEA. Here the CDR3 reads CSVGQGDQPQHF. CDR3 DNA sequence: TGCAGCGTTGGGCAGGGGGATCAGCCCCAGCATTTT.

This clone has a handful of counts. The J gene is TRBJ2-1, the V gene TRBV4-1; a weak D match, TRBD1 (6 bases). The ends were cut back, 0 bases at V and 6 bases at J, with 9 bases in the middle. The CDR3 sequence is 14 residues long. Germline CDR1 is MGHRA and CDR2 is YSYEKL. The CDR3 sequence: CASSQDRGSNEQFF. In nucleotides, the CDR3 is TGCGCCAGCAGCCAAGACAGGGGAAGCAATGAGCAGTTCTTC.

The CDR3 DNA is TGTGCCAGCAGCTCCTCAGGGGGATGGCAGACAGACAAACTGTTTTTT. It is translated as CASSSSGGWQTDKLFF. The J gene is TRBJ1-4, the V gene TRBV11-2; TRBD1 matches 7 bases. The germline gives CDR1 SGHAT, CDR2 FQNNGV. This CDR3 contains 16 residues. J lost 11 bases, V lost 4 bases, and 16 bases had no gene match.

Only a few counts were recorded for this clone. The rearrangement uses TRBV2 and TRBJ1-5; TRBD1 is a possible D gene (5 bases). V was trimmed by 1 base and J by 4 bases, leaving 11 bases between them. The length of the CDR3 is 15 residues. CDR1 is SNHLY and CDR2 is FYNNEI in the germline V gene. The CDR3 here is CASSEGQLLNQPQHF. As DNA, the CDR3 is TGTGCCAGCAGTGAAGGACAGCTTTTAAATCAGCCCCAGCATTTT.

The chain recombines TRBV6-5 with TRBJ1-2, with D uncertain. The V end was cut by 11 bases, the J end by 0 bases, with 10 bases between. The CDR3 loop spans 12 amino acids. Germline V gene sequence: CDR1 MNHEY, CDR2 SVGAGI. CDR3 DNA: TGTGCCGGGCGGAGGCCTAACTATGGCTACACCTTC. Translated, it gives CAGRRPNYGYTF.

In DNA form, the CDR3 reads TGTGCCAGCAGCACTCAGACAGCCCTAGGGGTTTTCTTT. Protein sequence: CASSTQTALGVFF. The chain combines TRBV3-1 (or the pseudogene TRBV3-2) with TRBJ1-1; maybe TRBD1 (5 bases). The CDR3 sequence is 13 residues long. The germline V and J ends were trimmed by 5 bases and 13 bases, with 20 bases remaining between them. Germline lookup yields CDR1 LGHDT and CDR2 YNNKEL (reference sequence).

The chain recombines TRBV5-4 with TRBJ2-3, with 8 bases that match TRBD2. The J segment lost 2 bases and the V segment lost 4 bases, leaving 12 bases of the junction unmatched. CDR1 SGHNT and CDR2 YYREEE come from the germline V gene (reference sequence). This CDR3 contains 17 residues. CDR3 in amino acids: CASSPGVLAGSTDTQYF. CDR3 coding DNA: TGTGCCAGCAGCCCCGGGGTGTTAGCGGGATCCACAGATACGCAGTATTTT.

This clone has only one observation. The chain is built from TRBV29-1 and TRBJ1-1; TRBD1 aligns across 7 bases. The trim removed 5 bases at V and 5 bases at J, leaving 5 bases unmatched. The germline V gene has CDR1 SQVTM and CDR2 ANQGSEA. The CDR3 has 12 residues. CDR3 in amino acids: CSVMQGGTEAFF. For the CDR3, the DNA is TGCAGCGTTATGCAGGGGGGAACTGAAGCTTTCTTT.

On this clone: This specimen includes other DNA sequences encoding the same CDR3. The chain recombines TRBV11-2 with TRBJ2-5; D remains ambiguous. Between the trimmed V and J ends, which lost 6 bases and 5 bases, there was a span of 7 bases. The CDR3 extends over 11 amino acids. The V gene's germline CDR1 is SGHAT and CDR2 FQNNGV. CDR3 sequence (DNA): TGTGCCAGCAGTCCCCGGGAGACCCAGTACTTC. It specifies CASSPRETQYF. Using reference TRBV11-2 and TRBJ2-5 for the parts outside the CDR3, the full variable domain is EAGVAQSPRYKIIEKRQSVAFWCNPISGHATLYWYQQILGQGPKLLIQFQNNGVVDDSQLPKDRFSAERLKGVDSTLKIQPAKLEDSAVYLCASSPRETQYFGPGTRLLVL.

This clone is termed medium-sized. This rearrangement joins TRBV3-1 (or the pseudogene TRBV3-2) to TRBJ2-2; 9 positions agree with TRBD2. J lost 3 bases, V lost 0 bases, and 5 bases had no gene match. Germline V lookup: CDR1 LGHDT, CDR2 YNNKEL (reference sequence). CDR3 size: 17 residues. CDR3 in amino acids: CASSQDESGGYTGELFF. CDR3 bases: TGTGCCAGCAGCCAAGATGAAAGCGGGGGGTACACCGGGGAGCTGTTTTTT.

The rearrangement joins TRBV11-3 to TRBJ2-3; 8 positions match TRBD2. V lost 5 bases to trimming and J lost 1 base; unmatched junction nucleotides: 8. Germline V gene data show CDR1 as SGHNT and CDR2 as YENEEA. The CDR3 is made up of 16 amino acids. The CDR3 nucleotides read TGTGCCAGCAGCGATAGGGGTAGCGGGGGCACAGATACGCAGTATTTT. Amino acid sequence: CASSDRGSGGTDTQYF. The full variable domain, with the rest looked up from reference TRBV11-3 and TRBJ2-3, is EAGVVQSPRYKIIEKKQPVAFWCNPISGHNTLYWYLQNLGQGPELLIRYENEEAVDDSQLPKDRFSAERLKGVDSTLKIQPAELGDSAVYLCASSDRGSGGTDTQYFGPGTRLTVL.

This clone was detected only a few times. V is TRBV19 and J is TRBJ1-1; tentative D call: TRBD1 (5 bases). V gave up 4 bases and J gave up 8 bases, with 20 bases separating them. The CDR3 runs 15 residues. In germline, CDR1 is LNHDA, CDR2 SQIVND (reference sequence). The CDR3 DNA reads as TGTGCCAGTAGTACCCTTGGCAGGGTTATGCTGGAAGCTTTCTTT. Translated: CASSTLGRVMLEAFF.

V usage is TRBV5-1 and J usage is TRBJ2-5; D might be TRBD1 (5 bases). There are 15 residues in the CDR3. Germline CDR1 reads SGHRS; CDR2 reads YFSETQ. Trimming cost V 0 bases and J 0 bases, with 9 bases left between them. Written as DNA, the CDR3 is TGCGCCAGCAGCTTGGCAACAGGAAACCAAGAGACCCAGTACTTC. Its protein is CASSLATGNQETQYF.

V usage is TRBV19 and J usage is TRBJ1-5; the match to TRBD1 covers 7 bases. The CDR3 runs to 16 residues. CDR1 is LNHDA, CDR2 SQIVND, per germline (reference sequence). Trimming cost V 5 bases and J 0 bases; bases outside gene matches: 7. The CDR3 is CASSGGQANSNQPQHF. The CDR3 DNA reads TGTGCCAGTAGTGGTGGACAGGCGAATAGCAATCAGCCCCAGCATTTT.

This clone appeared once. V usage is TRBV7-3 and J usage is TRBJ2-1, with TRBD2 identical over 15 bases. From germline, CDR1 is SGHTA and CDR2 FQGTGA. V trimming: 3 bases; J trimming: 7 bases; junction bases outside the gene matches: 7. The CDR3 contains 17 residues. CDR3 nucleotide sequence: TGTGCCAGCAGCTTCAGACCCGGACTAGCGGGAGGGAATGAGCAGTTCTTC. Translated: CASSFRPGLAGGNEQFF.

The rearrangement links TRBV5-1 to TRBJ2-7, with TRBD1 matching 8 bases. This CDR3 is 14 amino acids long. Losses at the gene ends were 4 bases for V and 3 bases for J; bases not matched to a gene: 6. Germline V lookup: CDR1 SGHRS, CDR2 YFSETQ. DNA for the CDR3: TGCGCCAGCAGCCGGACAGGGATGGACTACGAGCAGTACTTC. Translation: CASSRTGMDYEQYF.

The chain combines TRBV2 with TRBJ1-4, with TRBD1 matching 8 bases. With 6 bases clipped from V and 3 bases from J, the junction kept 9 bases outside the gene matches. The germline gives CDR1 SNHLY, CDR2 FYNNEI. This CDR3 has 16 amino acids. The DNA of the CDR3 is TGTGCCAGCAGGGGGGGACAGGTTCGGGCTAATGAAAAACTGTTTTTT. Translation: CASRGGQVRANEKLFF.

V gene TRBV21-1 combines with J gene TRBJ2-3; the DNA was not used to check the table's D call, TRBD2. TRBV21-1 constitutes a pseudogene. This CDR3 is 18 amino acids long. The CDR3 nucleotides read TGTGCCAGCAGCAAATACGGGACTAGCGGGGGGCGGACAGATACGCAGTATTTT. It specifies CASSKYGTSGGRTDTQYF.

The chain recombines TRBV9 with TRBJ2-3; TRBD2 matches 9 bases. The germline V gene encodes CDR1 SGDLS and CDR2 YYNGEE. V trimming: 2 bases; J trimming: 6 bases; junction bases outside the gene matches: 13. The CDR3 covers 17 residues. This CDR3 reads CASSVFPGREGPDTQYF. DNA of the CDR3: TGTGCCAGCAGCGTTTTTCCCGGGCGGGAGGGCCCCGATACGCAGTATTTT. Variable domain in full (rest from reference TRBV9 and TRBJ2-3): DSGVTQTPKHLITATGQRVTLRCSPRSGDLSVYWYQQSLDQGLQFLIQYYNGEERAKGNILERFSAQQFPDLHSELNLSSLELGDSALYFCASSVFPGREGPDTQYFGPGTRLTVL.